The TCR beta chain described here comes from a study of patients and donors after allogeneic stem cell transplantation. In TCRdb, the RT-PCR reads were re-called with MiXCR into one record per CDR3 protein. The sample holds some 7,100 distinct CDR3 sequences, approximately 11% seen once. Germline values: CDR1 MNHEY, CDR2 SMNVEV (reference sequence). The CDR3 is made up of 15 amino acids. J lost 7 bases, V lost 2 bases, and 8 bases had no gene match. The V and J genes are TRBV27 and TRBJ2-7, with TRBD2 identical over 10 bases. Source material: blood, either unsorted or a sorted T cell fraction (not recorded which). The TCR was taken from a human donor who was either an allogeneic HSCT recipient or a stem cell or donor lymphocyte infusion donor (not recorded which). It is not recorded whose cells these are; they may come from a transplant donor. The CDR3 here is CASSLTLAGDGEQYF. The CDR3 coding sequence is TGTGCCAGCAGTTTAACGCTAGCGGGGGACGGGGAGCAGTACTTC.